This T cell receptor (beta chain) was documented in a study of OX40 agonist ivuxolimab in advanced cancers. Overall study context: Patients took ivuxolimab, an agonistic anti-OX40 (CD134) antibody. Partial responses occurred in three patients (one hepatocellular carcinoma, two cutaneous melanoma).

In germline, CDR1 is SNHLY, CDR2 FYNNEI. The CDR3 is 16 residues long. The V end lost 5 bases, the J end lost 3 bases, and 19 bases lay between the germline ends. Assay used: immunoSEQ multiplex PCR; TCRdb lists only in-frame clones, some missing. The repertoire holds roughly 75,000 clones, with roughly 86% as singletons. This clone came up once. Its target is unknown. Whole-study results and caveats: Dosing at 0.1 to 3.0 mg/kg was accompanied by clonal expansion of CD4+ and CD8+ blood T cells by week 6.

Specimen: CD4+ or CD8+ T cells sorted from blood, collected in a trial of the OX40 agonist ivuxolimab. The chain has TRBV2 and TRBJ1-2; no firm D call. This receptor was taken from an adult with an advanced solid tumor such as melanoma, head and neck, liver or kidney cancer. In DNA form, the CDR3 reads TGTGCCAGCAGTTCCACAATCGTGCCAGTGGACTATGGCTACACCTTC. Amino acid sequence: CASSSTIVPVDYGYTF.